These 28 T cell receptor beta chains share one sample of origin, sequenced in a study of T cell responses to AZD1222 COVID-19 vaccine. This table comes from immunoSEQ multiplex PCR, and its TCRdb copy is limited to in-frame clones, with some not included. The sample consists of about 140,000 clones, roughly 90% of them appearing once. This specimen consisted of peripheral blood, obtained on day 0 of AZD1222 vaccination. The receptors here all came from an adult in good health.

On this clone itself: Germline is not matched at one junction end, which may reflect a read error. This chain links TRBV24-1 with TRBJ1-5; D remains unclear. CDR1 and CDR2 (germline): KGHDR, SFDVKD. This CDR3 contains 13 residues. The CDR3 here is CATSDSAGLETDF. CDR3 nucleotides: TGTGCCACCAGTGACTCGGCCGGCCTGGAAACGGATTTT.

The chain recombines TRBV30 with TRBJ1-1; the D is unclear. This CDR3 spans 14 amino acids. Germline-derived CDR1 and CDR2 are GTSNPN and SVGIG (reference sequence). Trimming removed 0 bases from V and 1 base from J, with 9 bases in between. The CDR3 DNA is TGTGCCTGGAGTGTACCACCCACGAACACTGAAGCTTTCTTT. Protein sequence: CAWSVPPTNTEAFF. Looking up the rest from reference TRBV30 and TRBJ1-1 gives the full variable domain: SQTIHQWPATLVQPVGSPLSLECTVEGTSNPNLYWYRQAAGRGLQLLFYSVGIGQISSEVPQNLSASRPQDRQFILSSKKLLLSDSGFYLCAWSVPPTNTEAFFGQGTRLTVV.

This chain links TRBV5-4 with TRBJ2-5, with 7 bases aligning to TRBD1. The length of the CDR3 is 15 residues. Looked up from germline, CDR1 is SGHNT and CDR2 is YYREEE (reference sequence). The ends lost 4 bases at V and 5 bases at J; junction bases unmatched: 11. CDR3: CASSAGAGGRETQYF. The CDR3 bases are TGTGCCAGCAGCGCCGGGGCAGGGGGACGGGAGACCCAGTACTTC.

The V gene is TRBV3-1 (or the pseudogene TRBV3-2), the J gene TRBJ2-7, with D uncertain. The CDR3 consists of 11 residues. CDR1 is LGHDT and CDR2 is YNNKEL in the germline V gene (reference sequence). Trimming took 0 bases from V and 6 from J, leaving 3 bases between them. CDR3: CASSQEGEQYF. CDR3 nucleotides: TGTGCCAGCAGCCAAGAGGGCGAGCAGTACTTC.

V gene TRBV6-2 or TRBV6-3 combines with J gene TRBJ2-2; 10 positions agree with TRBD2. This CDR3 is 17 amino acids long. Losses at the gene ends were 5 bases for V and 6 bases for J; bases not matched to a gene: 12. Germline loops: CDR1 MNHEY, CDR2 SVGEGT. CDR3 DNA sequence: TGTGCCAGCAGTGTTATCGGCAGCGGGGGGGCTGCCGGGGAGCTGTTTTTT. It encodes CASSVIGSGGAAGELFF.

The rearrangement uses TRBV6-1 and TRBJ2-5; maybe TRBD2 (6 bases). Germline V gene data show CDR1 as MNHNS and CDR2 as SASEGT. The CDR3 loop spans 15 amino acids. Trimming took 2 bases from V and 0 from J, leaving 10 bases between them. CDR3 in DNA: TGTGCCAGCAGTGAATATTCGGGGGACCAAGAGACCCAGTACTTC. Amino acid sequence: CASSEYSGDQETQYF.

The rearrangement uses TRBV2 and TRBJ1-5; TRBD1 matches 10 bases. The CDR3 is 14 amino acids. The germline V gene has CDR1 SNHLY and CDR2 FYNNEI. V lost 4 bases, J lost 5 bases, and 2 bases stayed unmatched. The CDR3 sequence is CASSGQGADQPQHF. The CDR3 coding sequence is TGTGCCAGCAGTGGACAGGGGGCGGATCAGCCCCAGCATTTT. The full variable domain, completed using reference TRBV2 and TRBJ1-5, is EPEVTQTPSHQVTQMGQEVILRCVPISNHLYFYWYRQILGQKVEFLVSFYNNEISEKSEIFDDQFSVERPDGSNFTLKIRSTKLEDSAMYFCASSGQGADQPQHFGDGTRLSIL.

The CDR3 is CASSLGTGENEKLFF. CDR3 sequence (DNA): TGTGCCAGCAGCTTAGGGACAGGGGAGAATGAAAAACTGTTTTTT. The chain joins TRBV7-6 to TRBJ1-4, with 9 bases lining up with TRBD1. The CDR3 runs to 15 residues. The germline V gene has CDR1 SGHVS and CDR2 FNYEAQ. Germline trimming cut 1 base from V and 5 bases from J; bases unmatched to any gene: 2.

The gene calls are TRBV30 and TRBJ1-4; D may be TRBD1 (6 bases). The V end lost 4 bases, the J end lost 8 bases, and 17 bases lay between the germline ends. The germline V gene encodes CDR1 GTSNPN and CDR2 SVGIG (reference sequence). This CDR3 is built from 14 residues. CDR3: CAWTGAFYVEKLFF. The CDR3 DNA sequence: TGTGCCTGGACAGGGGCTTTCTACGTCGAAAAACTGTTTTTT. The whole variable domain, filled in from reference TRBV30 and TRBJ1-4, reads SQTIHQWPATLVQPVGSPLSLECTVEGTSNPNLYWYRQAAGRGLQLLFYSVGIGQISSEVPQNLSASRPQDRQFILSSKKLLLSDSGFYLCAWTGAFYVEKLFFGSGTQLSVL.

The CDR3 sequence: CASSSQRGALEKLFF. The CDR3 region has the DNA TGCGCCAGCAGCTCCCAAAGGGGAGCCCTGGAAAAACTGTTTTTT. The chain is built from TRBV5-1 and TRBJ1-4, with TRBD1 as a possible D gene (5 bases). This CDR3 is 15 amino acids long. The V gene's germline CDR1 is SGHRS and CDR2 YFSETQ. V dropped 3 bases and J dropped 8 bases, with 17 bases sitting between them.

The V gene is TRBV30, the J gene TRBJ1-5; D gene uncertain. Germline assignment: CDR1 GTSNPN and CDR2 SVGIG (reference sequence). This CDR3 contains 13 residues. Deletions cut 1 base from V and 6 bases from J, with 10 bases between. The CDR3 coding sequence is TGTGCCTGGAGTGCAGGAACCGTTCAGCCCCAGCATTTT. Residues: CAWSAGTVQPQHF.

The V gene is TRBV9, the J gene TRBJ1-1; 8 positions agree with TRBD1. After removal of 3 bases from V and 5 bases from J, the junction contained 6 bases not matched to a gene. The CDR3 loop spans 14 amino acids. CDR1 and CDR2 from the germline V gene are SGDLS and YYNGEE. The CDR3 loop is CASSGAGGATEAFF. In DNA form, the CDR3 reads TGTGCCAGCAGCGGCGCAGGGGGCGCTACTGAAGCTTTCTTT.

The CDR3 spells CASSEGGCNQPQHF. The CDR3 DNA reads as TGCGCCAGCAGTGAGGGCGGCTGCAATCAGCCCCAGCATTTT. The V and J genes are TRBV10-1 and TRBJ1-5, with D hard to call. Deletions cut 2 bases from V and 2 bases from J, with 7 bases between. The V gene's germline CDR1 is WNHNN and CDR2 SYGVQD (reference sequence). The length of the CDR3 is 14 residues.

The chain carries TRBV7-8 and TRBJ2-7; D might be TRBD1 (5 bases). Germline V CDR1 and CDR2: SGHVS, FQNEAQ. Trimming stripped 1 base from V and 7 bases from J, with 8 bases between. The CDR3 loop spans 12 amino acids. CDR3 bases: TGTGCCAGCAGCTTAGTGACAGTAGAGCAGTACTTC. Encoded protein: CASSLVTVEQYF.

This chain uses TRBV15 with TRBJ2-7; 9 bases map to TRBD1. CDR3 length equals 15 residues. The germline V gene encodes CDR1 LNHNV and CDR2 YYDKDF (reference sequence). The ends lost 0 bases at V and 2 bases at J; junction bases unmatched: 2. CDR3 DNA: TGTGCCACCAGCAGAGAGACAGGGGGGGCCTACGAGCAGTACTTC. It encodes CATSRETGGAYEQYF. Together with reference TRBV15 and TRBJ2-7, the CDR3 gives the full variable domain: DAMVIQNPRYQVTQFGKPVTLSCSQTLNHNVMYWYQQKSSQAPKLLFHYYDKDFNNEADTPDNFQSRRPNTSFCFLDIRSPGLGDTAMYLCATSRETGGAYEQYFGPGTRLTVT.

V and J are TRBV2 and TRBJ2-1; possible D gene TRBD1, 6 bases. From germline, CDR1 is SNHLY and CDR2 FYNNEI. The CDR3 spans 12 residues. V was shortened by 6 bases and J by 14 bases, with 17 bases between the two germline ends. CDR3 residues: CASRLGGQVEFF. CDR3 in DNA: TGTGCCAGCAGGTTAGGGGGACAAGTGGAGTTCTTC.

The V gene is TRBV6-5, the J gene TRBJ2-5, with 8 bases aligning to TRBD2. CDR3 size: 13 residues. CDR1 and CDR2 (germline): MNHEY, SVGAGI. The V gene end was trimmed by 11 bases and the J gene end by 5 bases; junction bases not matched to a gene: 10. CDR3 nucleotides: TGTGCCCACGGGGGGACTAGTGTGGAGACCCAGTACTTC. This codes for CAHGGTSVETQYF.

This chain uses TRBV11-1 with TRBJ2-1; 11 bases fit TRBD1. This CDR3 is built from 16 residues. Per germline, CDR1 SGHAT and CDR2 FQDESV (reference sequence). V shed 4 bases, J shed 8 bases, and the junction held 10 bases outside the gene matches. CDR3 nucleotides: TGTGCCAGCAGCTCGCCACGGACAGGGGGCGCGTATGAGCAGTTCTTC. Translated: CASSSPRTGGAYEQFF.

This clone was detected once. The J gene is TRBJ2-3, the V gene TRBV5-1; D remains ambiguous. Germline values: CDR1 SGHRS, CDR2 YFSETQ. The CDR3 consists of 14 residues. V lost 0 bases, J lost 0 bases, and 5 bases lay in between. CDR3: CASSLDRSTDTQYF. In DNA, the CDR3 is TGCGCCAGCAGCTTGGATCGTAGCACAGATACGCAGTATTTT. The full variable domain, rest sourced from reference TRBV5-1 and TRBJ2-3, is KAGVTQTPRYLIKTRGQQVTLSCSPISGHRSVSWYQQTPGQGLQFLFEYFSETQRNKGNFPGRFSGRQFSNSRSEMNVSTLELGDSALYLCASSLDRSTDTQYFGPGTRLTVL.

This chain joins TRBV6-2 or TRBV6-3 and TRBJ2-5, with a tentative D call TRBD2 (6 bases). The V end was cut by 1 base, the J end by 4 bases, with 13 bases between. CDR1 and CDR2 (germline): MNHEY, SVGEGT. There are 15 residues in the CDR3. CDR3 sequence: CASSYYHGSGETQYF. CDR3 in DNA: TGTGCCAGCAGTTACTATCACGGGAGCGGAGAGACCCAGTACTTC.

This clone was recorded once. The chain uses TRBV30 and TRBJ1-3; D is undetermined. CDR1 and CDR2 (germline): GTSNPN, SVGIG (reference sequence). CDR3 length: 13 amino acids. Trimming cost V 0 bases and J 3 bases, with 6 bases left between them. DNA for the CDR3: TGTGCCTGGAGTGTGGGAGGTGGAAACACCATATATTTT. Residues: CAWSVGGGNTIYF.

The rearrangement uses TRBV19 and TRBJ2-3; 13 nucleotides align to TRBD2. CDR3 length: 18 amino acids. CDR1 and CDR2 from the germline V gene are LNHDA and SQIVND (reference sequence). The trim removed 5 bases at V and 0 bases at J, leaving 8 bases unmatched. CDR3: CASSPGLAGRPSTDTQYF. The DNA of the CDR3 is TGTGCCAGTAGTCCGGGACTAGCGGGGAGACCTAGCACAGATACGCAGTATTTT. Drawing the rest from reference TRBV19 and TRBJ2-3, the complete variable domain is DGGITQSPKYLFRKEGQNVTLSCEQNLNHDAMYWYRQDPGQGLRLIYYSQIVNDFQKGDIAEGYSVSREKKESFPLTVTSAQKNPTAFYLCASSPGLAGRPSTDTQYFGPGTRLTVL.

The chain uses TRBV7-2 and TRBJ1-5, with no clear D. Trimming left V 1 base short and J 6 bases short, with 4 bases between. The germline gives CDR1 SGHTA, CDR2 FQGNSA. There are 12 residues in the CDR3. The DNA of the CDR3 is TGTGCCAGCAGCTTAGACATTCAGCCCCAGCATTTT. Protein: CASSLDIQPQHF.

The chain joins TRBV6-6 to TRBJ2-3; D is perhaps TRBD2 (6 bases). V was clipped by 5 bases and J by 4 bases, with 22 bases between them. Looked up from germline, CDR1 is MNHNY and CDR2 is SVGAGI (reference sequence). The CDR3 sequence is 17 residues long. CDR3 loop: CASSQFKLAPQPDTQYF. The CDR3 DNA is TGTGCCAGCAGTCAATTTAAACTAGCACCTCAACCAGATACGCAGTATTTT.

The chain employs TRBV3-1 (or the pseudogene TRBV3-2) and TRBJ2-7, with D tentatively TRBD2 (5 bases). Germline CDR1 reads LGHDT; CDR2 reads YNNKEL (reference sequence). V was cut by 1 base and J by 5 bases, with 24 bases left in between. The CDR3 is 18 residues long. Here the CDR3 DNA reads TGTGCCAGCAGCCAAGTTGGCTTTTTCGGGGTCCTTTTTGACGAGCAGTACTTC. It specifies CASSQVGFFGVLFDEQYF.

The chain joins TRBV11-3 to TRBJ1-2; TRBD1 is a possible D gene (6 bases). The CDR3 has 10 amino acids. Germline CDR1 SGHNT, CDR2 YENEEA. V lost 4 bases, J lost 12 bases, and 9 bases lay in between. The CDR3 bases are TGTGCCAGCAGCTCGAGGGGGGACACCTTC. Its protein product is CASSSRGDTF.

The rearrangement links TRBV7-9 to TRBJ1-2; the D gene is possibly TRBD1 (5 bases). The V and J ends lost 6 bases and 5 bases respectively, with 16 bases between them. Germline CDR1 reads SEHNR; CDR2 reads FQNEAQ (reference sequence). The CDR3 contains 14 residues. CDR3 sequence: CASSLVQGAYGYTF. The CDR3 region has the DNA TGTGCCAGCAGTTTGGTGCAGGGAGCATATGGCTACACCTTC.

The chain is built from TRBV9 and TRBJ1-6, with 9 bases that match TRBD1. There are 15 residues in the CDR3. Germline V gene lookup returns CDR1 SGDLS and CDR2 YYNGEE. V lost 0 bases to trimming and J lost 9 bases; unmatched junction nucleotides: 4. Here the CDR3 reads CASSVGQGVGSPLHF. The CDR3, as DNA: TGTGCCAGCAGCGTAGGACAGGGGGTAGGTTCACCCCTCCACTTT.